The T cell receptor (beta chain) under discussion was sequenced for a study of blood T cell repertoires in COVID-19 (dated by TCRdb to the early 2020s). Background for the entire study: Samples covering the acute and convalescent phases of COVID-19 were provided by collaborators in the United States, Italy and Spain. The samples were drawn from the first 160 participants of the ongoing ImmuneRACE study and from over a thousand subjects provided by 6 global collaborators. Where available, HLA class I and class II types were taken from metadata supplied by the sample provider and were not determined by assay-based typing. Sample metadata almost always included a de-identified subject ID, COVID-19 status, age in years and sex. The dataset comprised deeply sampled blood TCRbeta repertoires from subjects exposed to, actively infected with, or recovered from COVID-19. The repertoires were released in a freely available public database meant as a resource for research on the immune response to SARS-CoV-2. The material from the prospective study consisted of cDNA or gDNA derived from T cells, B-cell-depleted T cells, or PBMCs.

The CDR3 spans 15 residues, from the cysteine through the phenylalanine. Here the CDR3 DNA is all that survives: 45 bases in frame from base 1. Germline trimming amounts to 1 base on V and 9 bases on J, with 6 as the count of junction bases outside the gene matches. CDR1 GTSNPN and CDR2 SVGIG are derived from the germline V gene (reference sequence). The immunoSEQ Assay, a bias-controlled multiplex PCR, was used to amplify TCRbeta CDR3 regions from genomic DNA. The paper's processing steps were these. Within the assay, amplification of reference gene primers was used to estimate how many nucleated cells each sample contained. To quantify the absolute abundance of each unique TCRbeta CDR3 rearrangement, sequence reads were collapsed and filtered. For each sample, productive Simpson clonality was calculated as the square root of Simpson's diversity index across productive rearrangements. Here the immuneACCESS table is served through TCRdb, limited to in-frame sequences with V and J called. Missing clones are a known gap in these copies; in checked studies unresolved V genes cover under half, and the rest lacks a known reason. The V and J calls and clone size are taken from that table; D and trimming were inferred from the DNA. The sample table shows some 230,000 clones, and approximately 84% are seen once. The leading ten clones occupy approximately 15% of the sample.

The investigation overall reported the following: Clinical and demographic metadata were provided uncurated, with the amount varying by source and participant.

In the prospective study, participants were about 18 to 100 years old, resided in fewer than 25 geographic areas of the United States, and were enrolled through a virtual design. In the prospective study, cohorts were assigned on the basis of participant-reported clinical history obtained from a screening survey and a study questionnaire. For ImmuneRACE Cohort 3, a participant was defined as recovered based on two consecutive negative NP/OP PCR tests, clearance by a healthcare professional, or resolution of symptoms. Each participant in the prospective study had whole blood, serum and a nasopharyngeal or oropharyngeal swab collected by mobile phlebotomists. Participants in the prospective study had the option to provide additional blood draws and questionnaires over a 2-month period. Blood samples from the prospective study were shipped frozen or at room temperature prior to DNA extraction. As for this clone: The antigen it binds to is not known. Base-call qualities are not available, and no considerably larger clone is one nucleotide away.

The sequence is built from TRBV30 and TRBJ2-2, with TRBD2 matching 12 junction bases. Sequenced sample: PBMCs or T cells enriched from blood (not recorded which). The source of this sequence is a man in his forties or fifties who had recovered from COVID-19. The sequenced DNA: TGTGCCTGGAGTGGGCTAGCGGGAGGGCCAAGGGAGCTGTTTTTT. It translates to CAWSGLAGGPRELFF.